The 32 T cell receptor beta chains in this list originate from one sample, sequenced in a study of shared clonotypes between healthy human individuals. Produced via immunoSEQ multiplex PCR; TCRdb's table is partial and in-frame only. The data show approximately 2.4 million clones, approximately 96% seen once. The sample taken for sequencing was naive CD4+ T cells sorted from blood. Subset denoted: CD45RA+ positively selected. All receptors derive from a man aged 18 to 35 in good health.

With regard to this clone: Other nucleotide sequences from this sample produce the same CDR3. The rearrangement links TRBV7-2 to TRBJ2-1; 9 nucleotides match TRBD2. CDR3 length equals 15 residues. The junction had 5 bases not matched to a gene; V was cut back by 1 base and J by 7 bases. Germline V gene lookup returns CDR1 SGHTA and CDR2 FQGNSA. The CDR3 sequence: CASSLVAGAGNEQFF. The CDR3 DNA is TGTGCCAGCAGCTTAGTAGCGGGAGCGGGGAATGAGCAGTTCTTC.

The gene calls are TRBV10-3 and TRBJ1-4; 7 bases map to TRBD1. The V gene end was trimmed by 3 bases and the J gene end by 4 bases; junction bases not matched to a gene: 2. Germline CDR1 ENHRY, CDR2 SYGVKD. The CDR3 covers 14 residues. The CDR3, as DNA: TGTGCCATCAGTGATCAGGGGGGTAATGAAAAACTGTTTTTT. Its translation: CAISDQGGNEKLFF.

V usage is TRBV18 and J usage is TRBJ2-2; D is uncertain. The CDR3 is 11 amino acids. V was clipped by 4 bases and J by 6 bases, with 3 bases between them. Germline lookup yields CDR1 KGHSH and CDR2 LQKENI. The CDR3 here is CASSLPGELFF. The CDR3 DNA is TGTGCCAGCTCACTACCCGGGGAGCTGTTTTTT.

The chain employs TRBV21-1 and TRBJ2-1; TRBD1, the table's D call, was not compared with the DNA. TRBV21-1 is flagged as a pseudogene. There are 15 residues in the CDR3. CDR3 loop: CASSKPRQGLDEQFF. Written as DNA, the CDR3 is TGTGCCAGCAGCAAACCGAGACAGGGTTTGGATGAGCAGTTCTTC.

Turning to this clone: The same CDR3 arises from other DNA sequences in this sample as well. This sequence joins TRBV27 and TRBJ1-5, with D possibly matching TRBD1 (5 bases). Trimming pared 5 bases from V and 0 bases from J, leaving 11 bases between. The length of the CDR3 is 15 residues. Germline CDR1 is MNHEY and CDR2 is SMNVEV (reference sequence). In DNA, the CDR3 is TGTGCCAGCAGTCCCGGGGCAGCTAGCAATCAGCCCCAGCATTTT. Amino acid sequence: CASSPGAASNQPQHF.

About this clone itself: Other nucleotide sequences in the sample specify the same CDR3. The chain links TRBV2 to TRBJ2-2; no reliable D call. CDR3 size: 14 residues. The germline V gene encodes CDR1 SNHLY and CDR2 FYNNEI. The germline V and J ends were trimmed by 7 bases and 0 bases, with 9 bases remaining between them. The CDR3: CASIRESNTGELFF. The CDR3 DNA follows: TGTGCCAGCATAAGAGAGTCGAACACCGGGGAGCTGTTTTTT.

The genes are TRBV2 and TRBJ1-1; D is perhaps TRBD1 (6 bases). This CDR3 spans 15 amino acids. The V end lost 1 base, the J end lost 7 bases, and 16 bases lay between the germline ends. CDR1 and CDR2 from the germline V gene are SNHLY and FYNNEI. CDR3 residues: CASSEEAGGMGEAFF. CDR3 DNA sequence: TGTGCCAGCAGTGAAGAGGCTGGGGGCATGGGTGAAGCTTTCTTT.

The chain carries TRBV5-6 and TRBJ2-5; 7 positions agree with TRBD1. Germline V gene lookup returns CDR1 SGHDT and CDR2 YYEEEE. This CDR3 has 13 amino acids. The junction had 4 bases not matched to a gene; V was cut back by 3 bases and J by 5 bases. The CDR3 here is CASSSQGRETQYF. The CDR3 bases are TGTGCCAGCAGCTCACAGGGGCGGGAGACCCAGTACTTC.

The chain combines TRBV5-4 with TRBJ1-1; the match to TRBD1 covers 7 bases. Germline-derived CDR1 and CDR2 are SGHNT and YYREEE (reference sequence). With 1 base clipped from V and 10 bases from J, the junction kept 7 bases outside the gene matches. The CDR3 loop spans 13 amino acids. The CDR3 reads CASSLSGGVGAFF. The CDR3 DNA sequence: TGTGCCAGCAGCTTGTCAGGGGGGGTCGGAGCTTTCTTT.

The V call is TRBV7-9, the J call TRBJ2-3; 12 positions agree with TRBD2. Losses at the gene ends were 5 bases for V and 0 bases for J; bases not matched to a gene: 6. Germline values: CDR1 SEHNR, CDR2 FQNEAQ (reference sequence). The CDR3 consists of 17 residues. CDR3 nucleotide sequence: TGTGCCAGCAGCGCCATTCTAGCGGGAGGGAGCACAGATACGCAGTATTTT. Translation: CASSAILAGGSTDTQYF.

The chain carries TRBV4-3 and TRBJ2-3; no clear D. The V end lost 0 bases, the J end lost 8 bases, and 12 bases lay between the germline ends. CDR1 LGHNA and CDR2 YSLEER come from the germline V gene. The CDR3 spans 14 residues. Here the CDR3 DNA reads TGCGCCAGCAGCCAAGATTCTATGGCAGGTACGCAGTATTTT. Amino acids: CASSQDSMAGTQYF.

The chain joins TRBV11-2 to TRBJ2-3, with D possibly matching TRBD1 (5 bases). Germline V lookup: CDR1 SGHAT, CDR2 FQNNGV. The CDR3 length is 13 residues. V lost 4 bases and J lost 3, with 8 bases in between. Here the CDR3 reads CASSWGFTDTQYF. The DNA of the CDR3 is TGTGCCAGCAGCTGGGGCTTTACAGATACGCAGTATTTT. The variable domain in full, with the rest retrieved from reference TRBV11-2 and TRBJ2-3, is EAGVAQSPRYKIIEKRQSVAFWCNPISGHATLYWYQQILGQGPKLLIQFQNNGVVDDSQLPKDRFSAERLKGVDSTLKIQPAKLEDSAVYLCASSWGFTDTQYFGPGTRLTVL.

The gene calls are TRBV4-2 and TRBJ2-5, with 9 bases matching TRBD2. V trimming: 2 bases; J trimming: 5 bases; junction bases outside the gene matches: 12. This CDR3 spans 17 amino acids. Germline V gene lookup returns CDR1 LGHNA and CDR2 YNFKEQ. This CDR3 reads CASSQNSKASGEETQYF. In nucleotides, the CDR3 is TGTGCCAGCAGCCAAAACTCCAAGGCTAGCGGGGAGGAGACCCAGTACTTC.

The CDR3 coding sequence is TGTGCCAGCAGTCCAGGGGAGGGGAGATCCTATGGCTACACCTTC. Its translation: CASSPGEGRSYGYTF. This sequence joins TRBV5-6 and TRBJ1-2, with D possibly TRBD1 on 6 matching bases. The ends were cut back, 5 bases at V and 4 bases at J, with 18 bases in the middle. Germline V lookup: CDR1 SGHDT, CDR2 YYEEEE. The CDR3 runs to 15 residues.

The chain joins TRBV7-3 to TRBJ2-7, with D unresolved. Per germline, CDR1 SGHTA and CDR2 FQGTGA. The V gene lost 2 bases and the J gene lost 1 base, with 12 bases spanning the gap. The CDR3 extends over 15 amino acids. CDR3 amino acids: CASSLYGGYSYEQYF. The CDR3 region has the DNA TGTGCCAGCAGCTTATACGGCGGCTATTCCTACGAGCAGTACTTC.

The chain's CDR3 is CASSPRGTEGNSPLHF. The CDR3, as DNA: TGTGCCAGCTCACCAAGGGGTACAGAAGGTAATTCACCCCTCCACTTT. The genes are TRBV18 and TRBJ1-6; the D gene is possibly TRBD1 (5 bases). V was trimmed by 2 bases and J by 6 bases, leaving 14 bases between them. This CDR3 comprises 16 residues. Germline CDR1 is KGHSH and CDR2 is LQKENI.

This chain links TRBV30 with TRBJ1-2; D is perhaps TRBD1 (6 bases). Per germline, CDR1 GTSNPN and CDR2 SVGIG (reference sequence). Trimming removed 5 bases at V and 7 bases at J, with 26 bases between. The CDR3 covers 16 residues. The CDR3 DNA reads TGTGCCTGGGCACTGACAGGTTTCTGGATGGGGGGTGGCTACACCTTC. Its translation: CAWALTGFWMGGGYTF.

CDR3 amino acids: CASSYGGSNEKLFF. The CDR3 DNA follows: TGTGCCAGCAGTTACGGTGGGAGTAATGAAAAACTGTTTTTT. This chain links TRBV6-6 with TRBJ1-4, with unresolved D. The CDR3 is 14 amino acids. Trimming shortened V by 2 bases and J by 4 bases, and 8 bases separated the two germline ends. Germline loops: CDR1 MNHNY, CDR2 SVGAGI (reference sequence).

J is TRBJ2-7 and V is TRBV5-6; TRBD2 matches at 9 bases. V gave up 0 bases and J gave up 6 bases; unmatched junction bases: 4. In germline, CDR1 is SGHDT, CDR2 YYEEEE. The CDR3 has 14 residues. CDR3 sequence (DNA): TGTGCCAGCAGCTTGGGTAGCGGGGGTGGCGAGCAGTACTTC. Residues: CASSLGSGGGEQYF. Together with reference TRBV5-6 and TRBJ2-7, the CDR3 gives the full variable domain: DAGVTQSPTHLIKTRGQQVTLRCSPKSGHDTVSWYQQALGQGPQFIFQYYEEEERQRGNFPDRFSGHQFPNYSSELNVNALLLGDSALYLCASSLGSGGGEQYFGPGTRLTVT.

The chain is built from TRBV10-3 and TRBJ2-7; D is perhaps TRBD2 (5 bases). The CDR3 loop spans 13 amino acids. The germline V gene encodes CDR1 ENHRY and CDR2 SYGVKD. The V and J ends lost 6 bases and 7 bases respectively, with 16 bases between them. In DNA, the CDR3 is TGTGCCATCAGAGGAGCGGCCATGTGGGAGCAGTACTTC. Translating gives CAIRGAAMWEQYF.

The V call is TRBV6-5, the J call TRBJ2-5; 9 bases fit TRBD1. CDR1 is MNHEY and CDR2 is SVGAGI in the germline V gene. This CDR3 spans 14 amino acids. The V segment lost 7 bases and the J segment 4 bases; nucleotides outside the gene matches: 7. This CDR3 reads CASNSRQGGETQYF. DNA of the CDR3: TGTGCCAGCAACTCTAGACAGGGGGGAGAGACCCAGTACTTC.

CDR3 nucleotide sequence: TGTGCCAGCAGCCAAGTGGGGAAGCAGTACTTC. It yields the protein CASSQVGKQYF. This chain uses TRBV14 with TRBJ2-7, with no clear D. Looked up from germline, CDR1 is SGHDN and CDR2 is FVKESK. The CDR3 extends over 11 amino acids. Trimming shortened V by 1 base and J by 8 bases, and 6 bases separated the two germline ends. The variable domain in full, with the rest retrieved from reference TRBV14 and TRBJ2-7, is EAGVTQFPSHSVIEKGQTVTLRCDPISGHDNLYWYRRVMGKEIKFLLHFVKESKQDESGMPNNRFLAERTGGTYSTLKVQPAELEDSGVYFCASSQVGKQYFGPGTRLTVT.

The V gene is TRBV5-1, the J gene TRBJ2-3; D unresolved. The V end was cut by 0 bases, the J end by 5 bases, with 13 bases between. The CDR3 extends over 15 amino acids. CDR1 and CDR2 from the germline V gene are SGHRS and YFSETQ. CDR3 bases: TGCGCCAGCAGCTTGGATATGGGTTTCGGAGATACGCAGTATTTT. It yields the protein CASSLDMGFGDTQYF. Together with reference TRBV5-1 and TRBJ2-3, the CDR3 gives the full variable domain: KAGVTQTPRYLIKTRGQQVTLSCSPISGHRSVSWYQQTPGQGLQFLFEYFSETQRNKGNFPGRFSGRQFSNSRSEMNVSTLELGDSALYLCASSLDMGFGDTQYFGPGTRLTVL.

The chain carries TRBV2 and TRBJ1-2; no clear D gene. The CDR3 is 13 residues long. Per germline, CDR1 SNHLY and CDR2 FYNNEI. Trimming shortened V by 2 bases and J by 6 bases, and 10 bases separated the two germline ends. DNA for the CDR3: TGTGCCAGCAGTGAAATTGGGTTCGATGGCTACACCTTC. Residues: CASSEIGFDGYTF.

V usage is TRBV7-8 and J usage is TRBJ1-6, with D possibly being TRBD1 (5 bases). V lost 0 bases and J lost 7, with 10 bases in between. Germline values: CDR1 SGHVS, CDR2 FQNEAQ. This CDR3 spans 15 amino acids. The CDR3 sequence is CASSLAGGNNSPLHF. CDR3 DNA sequence: TGTGCCAGCAGCTTAGCGGGGGGAAACAATTCACCCCTCCACTTT. The entire variable domain, with the rest obtained from reference TRBV7-8 and TRBJ1-6, is as follows: GAGVSQSPRYKVAKRGQDVALRCDPISGHVSLFWYQQALGQGPEFLTYFQNEAQLDKSGLPSDRFFAERPEGSVSTLKIQRTQQEDSAVYLCASSLAGGNNSPLHFGNGTRLTVT.

The V and J genes are TRBV10-3 and TRBJ1-2, with D unclear. In germline, CDR1 is ENHRY, CDR2 SYGVKD. There are 15 residues in the CDR3. V lost 0 bases and J 4 bases, leaving 12 bases between the germline ends. As DNA, the CDR3 is TGTGCCATCAGTGAGTCGAATATGGTCGGCTATGGCTACACCTTC. Its translation is CAISESNMVGYGYTF.

The chain combines TRBV9 with TRBJ1-5; the D is unclear. This CDR3 comprises 15 residues. Germline CDR1 and CDR2: SGDLS and YYNGEE. Trimming took off 1 base at V and 5 bases at J, with 13 bases between the two ends. CDR3 sequence reads: CASSVLGEWDQPQHF. The CDR3 DNA is TGTGCCAGCAGCGTACTTGGGGAGTGGGATCAGCCCCAGCATTTT.

This chain joins TRBV30 and TRBJ1-1; TRBD1 aligns across 8 bases. Germline CDR1 reads GTSNPN; CDR2 reads SVGIG (reference sequence). V lost 4 bases to trimming and J lost 8 bases; unmatched junction nucleotides: 3. The CDR3 length is 11 residues. CDR3 region: CAWTWTGEAFF. The CDR3 DNA is TGTGCCTGGACTTGGACAGGGGAAGCTTTCTTT.

The gene calls are TRBV28 and TRBJ2-2; D ambiguous. V was pared by 2 bases and J by 2 bases, with 6 bases between. This CDR3 region has 14 residues. Germline CDR1 reads MDHEN; CDR2 reads SYDVKM. CDR3: CASSLRVNTGELFF. The CDR3 nucleotides are TGTGCCAGCAGTTTAAGGGTTAACACCGGGGAGCTGTTTTTT.

The genes are TRBV2 and TRBJ1-5; 10 positions match TRBD1. Germline V gene data show CDR1 as SNHLY and CDR2 as FYNNEI. V shed 7 bases and J 6 bases; nucleotides not matched to a gene: 3. This CDR3 region has 13 residues. DNA for the CDR3: TGTGCCAGCACCCGGGACAGGGGTCAGCCCCAGCATTTT. Translating gives CASTRDRGQPQHF.

J is TRBJ1-5 and V is TRBV10-3; TRBD1 agrees at 7 bases. Per germline, CDR1 ENHRY and CDR2 SYGVKD. V was clipped by 0 bases and J by 7 bases; unmatched bases: 9. This CDR3 has 16 residues. The CDR3, as DNA: TGTGCCATCAGTGAGTCGGGAACAGGGGCTGGGCAGCCCCAGCATTTT. As protein: CAISESGTGAGQPQHF.

The chain links TRBV9 to TRBJ2-7; 8 nucleotides line up with TRBD2. Germline V lookup: CDR1 SGDLS, CDR2 YYNGEE. The CDR3 covers 17 residues. Unmatched junction bases numbered 14, after V lost 1 base and J lost 5 bases. The CDR3 is CASSVKGLDPFENEQYF. In DNA, the CDR3 is TGTGCCAGCAGCGTAAAGGGACTAGACCCTTTTGAGAACGAGCAGTACTTC.